These 20 T cell receptor beta chains share one sample of origin, sequenced in a study of ipilimumab plus nivolumab after autologous stem cell transplantation. Method: immunoSEQ multiplex PCR; TCRdb's copy keeps in-frame clones and lacks some. The table includes some 45,000 clones, approximately 91% detected once. Sequences were derived from PBMCs, sampled in a trial of ipilimumab plus nivolumab as post-transplant consolidation. The source of these receptors is a male donor with multiple myeloma.

This sequence joins TRBV5-1 and TRBJ1-2, with a weak D call TRBD1 (5 bases). The germline V gene encodes CDR1 SGHRS and CDR2 YFSETQ. The CDR3 length is 15 residues. V lost 2 bases to trimming and J lost 8 bases, with 19 bases between them. This CDR3 reads CASSFSSGAVDGYTF. The DNA for the CDR3 is TGCGCCAGCAGCTTCTCCTCCGGGGCCGTGGACGGCTACACCTTC.

V usage is TRBV27 and J usage is TRBJ2-5; 8 bases align to TRBD1. This CDR3 spans 16 amino acids. Germline V CDR1 and CDR2: MNHEY, SMNVEV (reference sequence). V trimming: 2 bases; J trimming: 7 bases; junction bases outside the gene matches: 12. This chain's CDR3 is CASSLISGGTGGTQYF. In DNA form, the CDR3 reads TGTGCCAGCAGTTTAATTAGCGGCGGAACAGGGGGGACCCAGTACTTC.

The chain recombines TRBV5-8 with TRBJ1-3; 10 bases align to TRBD1. The V segment lost 4 bases and the J segment 1 base; nucleotides outside the gene matches: 5. Per the germline V gene, CDR1 is SGHTS and CDR2 is YDEGEE. This CDR3 comprises 16 residues. CDR3 amino acids: CASSRDRGRSGNTIYF. For the CDR3, the DNA is TGTGCCAGCAGCAGGGACAGGGGAAGATCTGGAAACACCATATATTTT.

The chain joins TRBV27 to TRBJ2-5; no reliable D call. This CDR3 comprises 15 residues. The germline V gene has CDR1 MNHEY and CDR2 SMNVEV (reference sequence). V lost 0 bases to trimming and J lost 2 bases, with 10 bases between them. CDR3 nucleotide sequence: TGTGCCAGCAGTTTATCGCCACGGCATCAAGAGACCCAGTACTTC. Its translation is CASSLSPRHQETQYF.

The CDR3 here is CASSSKGIEGQFF. CDR3 bases: TGCGCCAGCAGCTCTAAAGGTATTGAGGGGCAGTTCTTC. V and J are TRBV5-1 and TRBJ2-1, with D possibly matching TRBD2 (5 bases). V shed 3 bases and J shed 12 bases, with 16 bases lying between them. Germline V gene sequence: CDR1 SGHRS, CDR2 YFSETQ. This CDR3 spans 13 amino acids.

This chain joins TRBV18 and TRBJ2-1; a weak D match, TRBD2 (7 bases). V was pared by 5 bases and J by 5 bases, with 16 bases between. The CDR3 covers 15 residues. Germline CDR1 KGHSH, CDR2 LQKENI. In nucleotides, the CDR3 is TGTGCCAGCTCAGCATTACAGGGAGGGAACAATGAGCAGTTCTTC. Translation gives CASSALQGGNNEQFF.

The CDR3 bases are TGTGCCAGCAGCTTAAGCCTATTCTATGAGCAGTTCTTC. Residues: CASSLSLFYEQFF. The chain recombines TRBV7-3 with TRBJ2-1; no definite D call. Trimming took 1 base from V and 8 from J, leaving 9 bases between them. Germline V gives CDR1 SGHTA, CDR2 FQGTGA. The length of the CDR3 is 13 residues.

The chain uses TRBV7-2 and TRBJ2-7, with D perhaps TRBD1 (6 bases). CDR3 size: 13 residues. Germline V gives CDR1 SGHTA, CDR2 FQGNSA. Between the trimmed V and J ends, which lost 2 bases and 4 bases, there was a span of 9 bases. CDR3 region: CASSLHREYEQYF. The CDR3 region has the DNA TGTGCCAGCAGCTTACACAGGGAATACGAGCAGTACTTC.

This clone was seen a handful of times. The rearrangement joins TRBV29-1 to TRBJ1-4; perhaps TRBD1 as D (6 bases). Trimming took 6 bases from V and 6 from J, leaving 11 bases between them. Germline V gene sequence: CDR1 SQVTM, CDR2 ANQGSEA. The CDR3 loop spans 12 amino acids. The CDR3 region has the DNA TGCAGCGTGGGAGGGGGGGATGAAAAACTGTTTTTT. This codes for CSVGGGDEKLFF.

V gene TRBV19 combines with J gene TRBJ1-6; no firm D call. This CDR3 comprises 12 residues. CDR1 is LNHDA, CDR2 SQIVND, per germline (reference sequence). V gave up 7 bases and J gave up 8 bases, with 9 bases separating them. For the CDR3, the DNA is TGTGCCAGTACCCCCGGGGATTCACCCCTCCACTTT. Translation gives CASTPGDSPLHF.

The chain has TRBV18 and TRBJ2-7, with 8 bases lining up with TRBD1. CDR3 length equals 14 residues. The ends lost 2 bases at V and 4 bases at J; junction bases unmatched: 4. CDR1 and CDR2 from the germline V gene are KGHSH and LQKENI. The CDR3 sequence: CASSPARQGYEQYF. The CDR3, as DNA: TGTGCCAGCTCACCAGCGAGACAGGGGTACGAGCAGTACTTC.

The V gene is TRBV5-1, the J gene TRBJ1-1; D call uncertain. This CDR3 comprises 14 residues. With 5 bases removed from V and 0 bases from J, the gap between germline ends came to 11 bases. The V gene's germline CDR1 is SGHRS and CDR2 YFSETQ. CDR3 in DNA: TGCGCCAGCAGGAGGCCGGAAATGAACACTGAAGCTTTCTTT. Its protein is CASRRPEMNTEAFF.

This clone was detected only once. The rearrangement links TRBV7-2 to TRBJ2-6; perhaps D is TRBD1 or TRBD2 (5 bases each). Germline values: CDR1 SGHTA, CDR2 FQGNSA. Trimming cost V 3 bases and J 0 bases, with 9 bases left between them. The CDR3 is 16 residues long. The CDR3 nucleotides are TGTGCCAGCAGCTTGAGGGGCGCCTCTGGGGCCAACGTCCTGACTTTC. This sequence encodes CASSLRGASGANVLTF.

The rearrangement links TRBV2 to TRBJ2-7; D is uncertain. This CDR3 spans 13 amino acids. The V and J ends lost 5 bases and 6 bases respectively, with 14 bases between them. CDR1 is SNHLY, CDR2 FYNNEI, per germline. The CDR3 region has the DNA TGTGCCAGCAGTCGCCCCCCCCCGGGCGAGCAGTACTTC. It encodes CASSRPPPGEQYF.

V gene TRBV27 combines with J gene TRBJ1-2; D is undetermined. This CDR3 is 16 amino acids long. From germline, CDR1 is MNHEY and CDR2 SMNVEV (reference sequence). The germline V and J ends were trimmed by 1 base and 4 bases, with 16 bases remaining between them. CDR3 residues: CASSLYFRDRSYGYTF. The CDR3 DNA follows: TGTGCCAGCAGTTTATACTTCAGAGACCGGAGCTATGGCTACACCTTC.

The chain joins TRBV6-6 to TRBJ2-7; possible D gene TRBD2, 7 bases. The CDR3 consists of 14 residues. V was clipped by 5 bases and J by 2 bases, with 13 bases between them. CDR1 MNHNY and CDR2 SVGAGI come from the germline V gene (reference sequence). In DNA, the CDR3 is TGTGCCAGCAGTAGCCAGGGGACTACCTACGAGCAGTACTTC. Protein product: CASSSQGTTYEQYF.

V is TRBV27 and J is TRBJ1-5; D is perhaps TRBD1 (5 bases). The CDR3 runs to 12 residues. Trimming left V 5 bases short and J 6 bases short, with 8 bases between. Germline V gene sequence: CDR1 MNHEY, CDR2 SMNVEV (reference sequence). CDR3 in amino acids: CASSAGGQPQHF. CDR3 in DNA: TGTGCCAGCAGTGCGGGGGGTCAGCCCCAGCATTTT.

The CDR3 sequence: CASSRERLDTQYF. DNA for the CDR3: TGTGCCAGTAGCAGGGAGAGGTTAGATACGCAGTATTTT. V usage is TRBV19 and J usage is TRBJ2-3; D assignment may be TRBD1 or TRBD2 (5 bases each). The CDR3 has 13 residues. CDR1 and CDR2 from the germline V gene are LNHDA and SQIVND (reference sequence). The V gene lost 6 bases and the J gene lost 5 bases, with 12 bases spanning the gap.

This sequence joins TRBV10-1 and TRBJ2-2; D is perhaps TRBD1 or TRBD2 (5 bases each). The V end was cut by 8 bases, the J end by 4 bases, with 20 bases between. This CDR3 has 16 residues. CDR1 is WNHNN, CDR2 SYGVQD, per germline (reference sequence). The CDR3 is CASRGSDPRGTGELFF. CDR3 nucleotides: TGCGCCAGCCGAGGGTCTGACCCGAGGGGCACCGGGGAGCTGTTTTTT.

This chain joins TRBV28 and TRBJ1-4; 7 bases fit TRBD1. CDR1 and CDR2 from the germline V gene are MDHEN and SYDVKM. V dropped 6 bases and J dropped 7; count of bases not matched to a gene: 11. CDR3 size: 15 residues. The CDR3 sequence: CASSSGGQGGEKLFF. In DNA, the CDR3 is TGTGCCAGCAGCTCAGGGGGGCAGGGCGGTGAAAAACTGTTTTTT.